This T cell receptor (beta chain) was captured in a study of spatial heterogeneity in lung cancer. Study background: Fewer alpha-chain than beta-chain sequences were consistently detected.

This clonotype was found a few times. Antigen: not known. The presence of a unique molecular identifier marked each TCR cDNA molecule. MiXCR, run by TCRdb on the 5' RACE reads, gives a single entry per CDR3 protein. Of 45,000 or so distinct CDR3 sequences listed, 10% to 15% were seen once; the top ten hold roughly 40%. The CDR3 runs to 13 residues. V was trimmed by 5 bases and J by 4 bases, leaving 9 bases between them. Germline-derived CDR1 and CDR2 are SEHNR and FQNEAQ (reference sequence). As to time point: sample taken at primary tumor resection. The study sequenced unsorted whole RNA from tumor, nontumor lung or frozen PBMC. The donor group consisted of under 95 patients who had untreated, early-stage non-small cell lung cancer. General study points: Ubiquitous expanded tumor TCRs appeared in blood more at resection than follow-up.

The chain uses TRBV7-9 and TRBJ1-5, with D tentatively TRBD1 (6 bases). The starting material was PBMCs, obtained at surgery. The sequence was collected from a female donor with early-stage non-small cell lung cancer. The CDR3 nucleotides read TGTGCCAGCAGCCCCGGACAGAATCAGCCCCAGCATTTT. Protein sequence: CASSPGQNQPQHF. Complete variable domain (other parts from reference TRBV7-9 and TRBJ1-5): DTGVSQNPRHKITKRGQNVTFRCDPISEHNRLYWYRQTLGQGPEFLTYFQNEAQLEKSRLLSDRFSAERPKGSFSTLEIQRTEQGDSAMYLCASSPGQNQPQHFGDGTRLSIL.